A single sample is the source of the 8 T cell receptor beta chains below, sequenced in a study of cytomegalovirus exposure and HLA in healthy donors. Both 60 Vbeta primers and 13 Jbeta primers went into the PCR. Generated by immunoSEQ multiplex PCR, the TCRdb table keeps only in-frame clones and is missing some. This sample has more than 150,000 clones, with 77% found just once. Material: PBMCs. These receptors were taken from a man aged 18 to 29 in good health and CMV-seronegative.

This clone was seen a handful of times. This chain joins TRBV2 and TRBJ1-5; D not certain. Trimming took 6 bases from V and 9 from J, leaving 9 bases between them. This CDR3 has 11 residues. Germline CDR1 and CDR2: SNHLY and FYNNEI. CDR3 amino acids: CASSLSGPQHF. In DNA, the CDR3 is TGTGCCAGCAGCCTCTCCGGGCCCCAGCATTTT.

This clone was picked up a small number of times. This chain joins TRBV9 and TRBJ1-5; D is unresolved. Trimming stripped 0 bases from V and 6 bases from J, with 10 bases between. The CDR3 runs 14 residues. Looked up from germline, CDR1 is SGDLS and CDR2 is YYNGEE. This CDR3 is CASSVVPSGQPQHF. The CDR3 DNA reads TGTGCCAGCAGCGTAGTCCCCAGTGGTCAGCCCCAGCATTTT.

CDR3 DNA: TGCAGCGTTGCTACTAGCGGGAGGACCTACAATGAGCAGTTCTTC. Translated, it gives CSVATSGRTYNEQFF. The chain uses TRBV29-1 and TRBJ2-1; 12 bases are a match to TRBD2. This CDR3 is built from 15 residues. Losses at the gene ends were 4 bases for V and 2 bases for J; bases not matched to a gene: 3. Germline V gives CDR1 SQVTM, CDR2 ANQGSEA.

The chain joins TRBV18 to TRBJ1-2; 8 positions match TRBD1. The CDR3 runs to 13 residues. J gave up 6 bases and V 3 bases, and 3 bases lay outside the gene matches. The germline V gene has CDR1 KGHSH and CDR2 LQKENI. CDR3 loop: CASSPMGQDGYTF. The CDR3 DNA sequence: TGTGCCAGCTCACCGATGGGACAGGATGGCTACACCTTC.

The chain links TRBV30 to TRBJ2-7; D may be TRBD2 (6 bases). The CDR3 runs to 14 residues. Trimming stripped 0 bases from V and 7 bases from J, with 16 bases between. Germline V gives CDR1 GTSNPN, CDR2 SVGIG (reference sequence). CDR3 DNA sequence: TGTGCCTGGAGTGTAGGAGGGATGCCGTGGGAGCAGTACTTC. This gives the protein CAWSVGGMPWEQYF.

The rearrangement uses TRBV6-4 and TRBJ2-7; D is perhaps TRBD1 (6 bases). From germline, CDR1 is MRHNA and CDR2 SNTAGT. V lost 7 bases and J 3 bases, leaving 16 bases between the germline ends. The CDR3 loop spans 14 amino acids. CDR3 sequence reads: CASKLLGARYEQYF. CDR3 nucleotides: TGTGCCAGCAAACTTCTGGGGGCCCGCTACGAGCAGTACTTC.

The CDR3 protein is CASSTTSGEQFF. For the CDR3, the DNA is TGCGCCAGCAGTACTACTAGCGGTGAGCAGTTCTTC. The chain carries TRBV10-1 and TRBJ2-1; the match to TRBD2 covers 8 bases. V shed 5 bases and J 9 bases; nucleotides not matched to a gene: 3. Germline CDR1 WNHNN, CDR2 SYGVQD (reference sequence). The CDR3 is 12 residues long.

The rearrangement uses TRBV7-2 and TRBJ2-2; tentatively, D is TRBD2 (6 bases). CDR3 length: 15 residues. V was pared by 3 bases and J by 0 bases, with 8 bases between. Looked up from germline, CDR1 is SGHTA and CDR2 is FQGNSA. The CDR3 here is CASSLGGANTGELFF. The CDR3 nucleotides read TGTGCCAGCAGCTTGGGCGGGGCGAACACCGGGGAGCTGTTTTTT.